This TCR beta chain was recovered during a study of shared clonotypes between healthy human individuals. Findings and caveats of the study: Naive CD4 clonotype sharing across several donors was roughly 5%. In having few donors, the study represented limited genetic and exposure-history diversity. Among donors, the sharing of clonotypes was expected to be influenced by sequencing depth.

The protocol was immunoSEQ multiplex PCR, while the TCRdb copy is restricted to in-frame clones and leaves out a portion. This table has 500,000 or so clones, more than 95% appearing once. Concerning this clone itself: The antigen is undetermined.

With V trimmed by 4 bases and J by 1 base, 12 bases remained unmatched. The CDR3 length is 19 residues. Germline values: CDR1 SGHDT, CDR2 YYEEEE. This receptor was obtained from a woman aged 25 to 45 in good health. The chain employs TRBV5-6 and TRBJ2-5; TRBD2 aligns across 14 bases. The specimen was naive CD4+ T cells sorted from blood. Stated subset: CD45RA+ positively selected. CDR3: CASSLGPGLAGEGQETQYF. CDR3 nucleotide sequence: TGTGCCAGCAGCCTGGGACCGGGACTAGCGGGAGAGGGCCAAGAGACCCAGTACTTC.